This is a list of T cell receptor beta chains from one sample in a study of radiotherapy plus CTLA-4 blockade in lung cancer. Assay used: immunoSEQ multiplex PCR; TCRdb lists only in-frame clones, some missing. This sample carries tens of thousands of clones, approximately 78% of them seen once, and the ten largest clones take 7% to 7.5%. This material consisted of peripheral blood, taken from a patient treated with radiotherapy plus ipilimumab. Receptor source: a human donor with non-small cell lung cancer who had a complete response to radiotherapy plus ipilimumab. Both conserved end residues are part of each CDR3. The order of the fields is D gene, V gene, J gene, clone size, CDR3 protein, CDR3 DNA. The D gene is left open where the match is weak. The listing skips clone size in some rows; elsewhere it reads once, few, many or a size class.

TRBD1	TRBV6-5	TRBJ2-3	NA	CASSSRDSGSDTQYF	TGTGCCAGCAGTTCAAGGGACAGTGGATCAGATACGCAGTATTTT
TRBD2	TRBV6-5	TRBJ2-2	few	CASRTSGDPTGELFF	TGTGCCAGCAGGACTAGCGGGGATCCCACCGGGGAGCTGTTTTTT
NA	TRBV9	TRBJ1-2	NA	CASSVEGDRLRVNYGYTF	TGTGCCAGCAGCGTAGAAGGAGACAGACTCAGGGTGAACTATGGCTACACCTTC
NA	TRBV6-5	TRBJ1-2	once	CASSLGGQGYTF	TGTGCCAGCAGTTTGGGGGGGCAAGGCTACACCTTC
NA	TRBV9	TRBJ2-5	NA	CASSVSADVETQYF	TGTGCCAGCAGCGTATCGGCGGATGTAGAGACCCAGTACTTC
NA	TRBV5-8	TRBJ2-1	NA	CASHGLSAYNEQFF	TGTGCCAGTCACGGACTCTCAGCATACAATGAGCAGTTCTTC
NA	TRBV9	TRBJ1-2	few	CASGRRINYGYTF	TGTGCCAGCGGAAGACGGATTAACTATGGCTACACCTTC
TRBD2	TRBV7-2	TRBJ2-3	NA	CASSSQGTSGTDTQYF	TGTGCCAGCAGCTCTCAAGGGACTAGCGGCACAGATACGCAGTATTTT
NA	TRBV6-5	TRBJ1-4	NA	CASSALGDGKKLFF	TGTGCCAGCAGTGCGTTAGGGGACGGTAAAAAACTGTTTTTT
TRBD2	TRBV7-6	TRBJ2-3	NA	CASSLALLAGGQDTQYF	TGTGCCAGCAGCTTAGCACTCCTAGCGGGAGGTCAAGATACGCAGTATTTT
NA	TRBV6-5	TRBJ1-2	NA	CANSYGMEGYTF	TGTGCCAACAGTTACGGGATGGAAGGCTACACCTTC
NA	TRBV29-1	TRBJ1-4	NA	CSSQGASANEKLFF	TGCAGCTCTCAAGGGGCGTCGGCTAATGAAAAACTGTTTTTT
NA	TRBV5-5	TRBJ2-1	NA	CASSFDFDEQFF	TGTGCCAGCAGCTTCGACTTCGATGAGCAGTTCTTC
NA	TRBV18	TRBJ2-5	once	CASSPPGTQETQYF	TGTGCCAGCTCACCACCGGGCACCCAAGAGACCCAGTACTTC
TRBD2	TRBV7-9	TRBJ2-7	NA	CASRLAVSGEQYF	TGTGCCAGCAGACTAGCGGTGTCCGGCGAGCAGTACTTC
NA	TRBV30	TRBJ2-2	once	CAVGRTGELFF	TGTGCCGTTGGGCGGACCGGGGAGCTGTTTTTT
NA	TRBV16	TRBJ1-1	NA	CASSHTPRAAEAFF	TGTGCCAGCAGCCATACCCCGAGGGCAGCTGAAGCTTTCTTT
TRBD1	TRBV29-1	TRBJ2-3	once	CSIQGARSLQDTQYF	TGCAGCATTCAGGGGGCGAGATCTTTGCAAGATACGCAGTATTTT
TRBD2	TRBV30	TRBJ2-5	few	CAWEAGGETQYF	TGTGCCTGGGAAGCGGGAGGGGAGACCCAGTACTTC
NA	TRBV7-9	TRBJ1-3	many	CASSLGNENTIYF	TGTGCCAGCAGCTTAGGAAACGAAAACACCATATATTTT
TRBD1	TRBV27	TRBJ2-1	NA	CASSLWTGGYNEQFF	TGTGCCAGCAGTTTATGGACAGGGGGCTACAATGAGCAGTTCTTC
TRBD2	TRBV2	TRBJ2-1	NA	CASRLSSGMDEQFF	TGTGCCAGCAGATTGTCGAGCGGGATGGATGAGCAGTTCTTC
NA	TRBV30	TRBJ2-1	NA	CAWTTTGLQFF	TGTGCCTGGACCACGACGGGGCTACAGTTCTTC
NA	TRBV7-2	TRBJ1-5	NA	CASSLAGTSYQPQHF	TGTGCCAGCAGCTTAGCCGGGACATCGTATCAGCCCCAGCATTTT